This T cell receptor beta chain was sequenced during a study of identical twins. Study results and caveats: Donors were not followed over many years; analysis was cross-sectional.

A note on this clonotype: What it binds is not known.

TCRdb passed the 5' RACE reads through MiXCR, listing each CDR3 protein once. Of 1.5 million to 2 million distinct CDR3 sequences listed, 25% to 35% were seen once; the top ten hold 0.25% to 0.3%. Germline V gene lookup returns CDR1 MGHDK and CDR2 SYGVNS. The length of the CDR3 is 13 residues. Trimming cost V 7 bases and J 7 bases; bases outside gene matches: 8. This TCR derives from a newborn girl in good health. V and J are TRBV25-1 and TRBJ2-7; 9 bases are a match to TRBD2. Material for sequencing was cord blood. For the CDR3, the DNA is TGTGCCAGCATAAGACTAGCGGACAATGAGCAGTACTTC. Translated: CASIRLADNEQYF.